The sequence of this TCR beta chain was determined in a study of T cells in Graves' hyperthyroidism and ophthalmopathy. Germline V gives CDR1 SGHTA, CDR2 FQGNSA. This CDR3 has 13 amino acids. Amplification yielded TCR beta CDR3 regions, with RNA transcripts as the source. TCR CDR3 underwent first-round RT-PCR with the HTBI primer set. Via MiXCR, TCRdb re-called the multiplex PCR reads, giving one row per CDR3 protein. The sample records almost 600,000 distinct CDR3 sequences, 40% to 55% being singletons. Across 18 months, stable Graves' hyperthyroidism was marked by no progression to ophthalmopathy. A note on this clonotype: Compared with germline, one end of the junction differs, possibly owing to a read error.

This TCR was recovered from a woman aged 18-29 years with Graves' hyperthyroidism. The chain combines TRBV7-2 with TRBJ1-2; 9 bases agree with TRBD1. Sequencing used peripheral blood or thyroid tissue (not recorded which). The CDR3 spells CACSARTGVGYTF. The CDR3 DNA reads TGTGCCTGCAGTGCCAGGACAGGGGTTGGCTACACCTTC.